These T cell receptor beta chains were read from a single sample in a study of blood T cell repertoires in COVID-19. Assay: immunoSEQ multiplex PCR; the TCRdb copy retains only in-frame clones and omits some. The table has 70,000 or so clones, about 90% seen once. The material sequenced was peripheral blood. These receptors were obtained from a human donor in a cohort sampled during active COVID-19. The CDR3 runs from the conserved cysteine through the conserved F or W. D genes are given only for firm matches. The size of a clone is reported for some rows only, either as once, few or many, or as a class for expanded clones.

d_call	v_call	clone_size	j_call	cdr3_nt	cdr3_aa
TRBD1	TRBV5-1	-	TRBJ1-5	TGCGCCAGCAGCTGGGGTGACGACAGGGCCCCTTTAGGAAGGCAGCCCCAGCATTTT	CASSWGDDRAPLGRQPQHF
TRBD1	TRBV7-6	-	TRBJ2-7	TGTGCCAGCAGCGGCCAGACAGGGGGCATTTACGAGCAGTACTTC	CASSGQTGGIYEQYF
TRBD1	TRBV29-1	-	TRBJ2-7	TGCAGCGTTGGGGGACAGGAGATCTCCTACGAGCAGTACTTC	CSVGGQEISYEQYF
-	TRBV7-9	-	TRBJ2-7	TGTGCCAGCAGCTTGGACAACCAACCCTACGAGCAGTACTTC	CASSLDNQPYEQYF
TRBD2	TRBV7-2	-	TRBJ2-5	TGTGCCAGCAGTCGGACTAGCGGGGCTTTCCAAGAGACCCAGTACTTC	CASSRTSGAFQETQYF
-	TRBV4-3	-	TRBJ1-2	TGCGCCAGCAGCCACTCGGGGGGGCCCCCTAACTATGGCTACACCTTC	CASSHSGGPPNYGYTF
-	TRBV7-2	-	TRBJ1-2	TGTGCCAGCAGCTCGACAGTAGCTGGTAACTATGGCTACACCTTC	CASSSTVAGNYGYTF
-	TRBV5-1	-	TRBJ2-7	TGCGCCAGCAGCTGGGCTACAGGGTACGAGCAGTACTTC	CASSWATGYEQYF
-	TRBV28	-	TRBJ1-1	TGTGCCAGCCTCAGTAACACTGAAGCTTTCTTT	CASLSNTEAFF
TRBD1	TRBV5-6	-	TRBJ2-7	TGTGCCAGCGGCTCAGGGGGAATCGCGCAGTACTTC	CASGSGGIAQYF
-	TRBV4-3	once	TRBJ2-6	TGCGCCAGCAGCCAAGCCATTCACTCTGGGGCCAACGTCCTGACTTTC	CASSQAIHSGANVLTF
-	TRBV4-2	-	TRBJ2-6	TGTGCCAGCAGCCAAGACCCCGGGATATCTGGGGCCAACGTCCTGACTTTC	CASSQDPGISGANVLTF
-	TRBV30	-	TRBJ1-1	TGTGCCTGGATGCTTTTAAGGACAGTAGGTGAAGCTTTCTTT	CAWMLLRTVGEAFF
-	TRBV10-3	-	TRBJ1-2	TGTGCCATTTTTACGACAGAGAACTATGGCTACACCTTC	CAIFTTENYGYTF
-	TRBV6-6	-	TRBJ2-7	TGTGCCAGCAGTTACGCGACAGACTACGAGCAGTACTTC	CASSYATDYEQYF
TRBD1	TRBV27	-	TRBJ2-7	TGTGCCAGCAGTTTACCTATCCGGGACAGGGCGTACGAGCAGTACTTC	CASSLPIRDRAYEQYF
-	TRBV11-2	-	TRBJ2-7	TGTGCCAGCAGCTTAGGCAGGGGCGGGTACGAGCAGTACTTC	CASSLGRGGYEQYF
-	TRBV7-9	-	TRBJ2-7	TGTGCCAGCAGCCCTCCGGGACAAACGACCTACGAGCAGTACTTC	CASSPPGQTTYEQYF
-	TRBV28	-	TRBJ1-6	TGTGCCAGCAGTTTATGGGACGGTGTGGGAGGATCACCCCTCCACTTT	CASSLWDGVGGSPLHF
-	TRBV11-2	-	TRBJ1-3	TGTGCCAGCAGCCAATCAACCCAGGGTTACACCATATATTTT	CASSQSTQGYTIYF
TRBD1	TRBV28	once	TRBJ1-1	TGTGCCAGCACTAAACAGGGGTCACGCCGCGAAGCTTTCTTT	CASTKQGSRREAFF
TRBD2	TRBV2	-	TRBJ2-2	TGTGCCAGCAGTGAGCGTTTCGCGGGGGGCGTTAACACCGGGGAGCTGTTTTTT	CASSERFAGGVNTGELFF
TRBD1	TRBV7-8	-	TRBJ1-1	TGTGCCAGCAGCCCCGGGACAGGGGCCGTTGCTGAAGCTTTCTTT	CASSPGTGAVAEAFF
-	TRBV30	-	TRBJ1-1	TGTGCCTGGAGAGGGGTGGAGAGCACTGAAGCTTTCTTT	CAWRGVESTEAFF
TRBD1	TRBV19	-	TRBJ2-7	TGTGCCAGTAGTCGATGGGACAGGGAGGACGAGCAGTACTTC	CASSRWDREDEQYF
-	TRBV6-2/TRBV6-3	-	TRBJ2-7	TGTGCCAGCAGTTTCGGGACTCTCTACGAGCAGTACTTC	CASSFGTLYEQYF
-	TRBV10-1	-	TRBJ2-1	TGCGCCACCTCCCTGTCGGGGGACCGTTACAATGAGCAGTTCTTC	CATSLSGDRYNEQFF
TRBD1	TRBV11-2	-	TRBJ1-1	TGTGCCAGCAGCTTGGGTAAGGGACAGGGGCGGCGAACTGAAGCTTTCTTT	CASSLGKGQGRRTEAFF
-	TRBV19	-	TRBJ2-1	TGTGCCACTACCGACAGATATGAGCAGTTCTTC	CATTDRYEQFF
TRBD1	TRBV6-2/TRBV6-3	-	TRBJ1-1	TGTGCCAGCAGCAACGGACAGGGGCGCGAGGGAGCTTTCTTT	CASSNGQGREGAFF
TRBD1	TRBV7-3	few	TRBJ2-7	TGTGCCAGCAGCTTAAGGGACAGGGTTTTATCCTACGAGCAGTACTTC	CASSLRDRVLSYEQYF
TRBD1	TRBV5-1	-	TRBJ2-7	TGCGCCAGCAGCTTGGAAGGGACAGGGGTAAACGAGCAGTACTTC	CASSLEGTGVNEQYF
-	TRBV30	once	TRBJ1-2	TGTGCCTGGAGCAGGGGACGGCGACCCAACTATGGCTACACCTTC	CAWSRGRRPNYGYTF
-	TRBV4-1	-	TRBJ1-5	TGCGCCAGCAGCTCGACAGTGAATAGCAATCAGCCCCAGCATTTT	CASSSTVNSNQPQHF
-	TRBV19	-	TRBJ1-1	TGTGCCAGTAGTATCAACGCAGGGAGGACTGAAGCTTTCTTT	CASSINAGRTEAFF
-	TRBV27	-	TRBJ1-6	TGTGCCAGCAGTTTGCTCCAGGGGAAGATCTATAATTCACCCCTCCACTTT	CASSLLQGKIYNSPLHF
-	TRBV3-1/TRBV3-2	-	TRBJ2-7	TGTGCCAGCAGCCAAATCCAGGGGTCCGAGCAGTACTTC	CASSQIQGSEQYF
-	TRBV3-1/TRBV3-2	-	TRBJ2-7	TGTGCCAGCAGCCAAGGTGGGTCAGGGGATTGGGAGCAGTACTTC	CASSQGGSGDWEQYF
-	TRBV5-6	-	TRBJ1-2	TGTGCCAGCAGCGTTTACAGGGACCCTTATGGCTACACCTTC	CASSVYRDPYGYTF
-	TRBV3-1/TRBV3-2	-	TRBJ1-1	TGTGCCAGCAGCCTCGGAAGGGGGGGCGCTTTCTTT	CASSLGRGGAFF
-	TRBV9	-	TRBJ2-6	TGTGCCAGCAGCGCCGACAGTCCCTCTGGGGCCAACGTCCTGACTTTC	CASSADSPSGANVLTF
-	TRBV3-1/TRBV3-2	-	TRBJ1-1	TGTGCCAGCAGCCAAGTCTTTACAGAGAACACTGAAGCTTTCTTT	CASSQVFTENTEAFF
-	TRBV2	-	TRBJ2-7	TGTGCCAGCAGTGAAACCAGTCCCGCCTACGAGCAGTACTTC	CASSETSPAYEQYF
TRBD2	TRBV6-5	-	TRBJ2-7	TGTGCCAGCAGTTCTTACGGGGGGGGTCGGCGCGAGCAGTACTTC	CASSSYGGGRREQYF
-	TRBV28	-	TRBJ1-5	TGTGCCAGCAGTCCGGGGGATTATAGCAATCAGCCCCAGCATTTT	CASSPGDYSNQPQHF
TRBD1	TRBV19	-	TRBJ2-7	TGTGCCAGTAGTATAGGACCACAGGGGGTAGAACACTACGAGCAGTACTTC	CASSIGPQGVEHYEQYF
-	TRBV11-2	-	TRBJ1-1	TGTGCCAGCAGCCCTCTGCGGGGCGCAGCTTTCTTT	CASSPLRGAAFF
-	TRBV27	-	TRBJ1-2	TGTGCCAGCTCCCGGGACACCGATGCTAACTATGGCTACACCTTC	CASSRDTDANYGYTF
TRBD1	TRBV4-3	-	TRBJ1-6	TGCGCCAGCAGCCAAGATCTGGGGGACAGGGGTTCACCCCTCCACTTT	CASSQDLGDRGSPLHF
-	TRBV28	-	TRBJ1-6	TGTGCCAGCAGTTTAGTAGGGAGCGATAATTCACCCCTCCACTTT	CASSLVGSDNSPLHF